The present entry profiles one T cell receptor beta chain with its context. Its specificity is unknown. The germline CDR1 and CDR2 sequences are DFQATT and SNEGSKA (reference sequence). The CDR3 is made up of 11 amino acids. The V end was cut by 4 bases, the J end by 4 bases, with 7 bases between. Profiled with immunoSEQ multiplex PCR; TCRdb holds only in-frame clones, not every one. Here the sample spans 85,000 to 130,000 clones, roughly 92% being singletons. The data originate from a study of T cell responses to AZD1222 COVID-19 vaccine. Study-wide findings and caveats: Most donors were white British, females outnumbered males, and clonal diversity was possibly underestimated.

The sequence came from an adult in good health. The gene calls are TRBV20-1 and TRBJ1-2; TRBD1 is a possible D gene (5 bases). Here the sequenced sample was peripheral blood, taken on day 0 of AZD1222 vaccination. In nucleotides, the CDR3 is TGCAGTGCTACGGGGGGCTATGGCTACACCTTC. It specifies CSATGGYGYTF.